The next 24 T cell receptor beta chains were all read from a single sample in a study of cytomegalovirus exposure and HLA in healthy donors. 60 Vbeta and 13 Jbeta primers were used in PCR. Some clones are missing from TCRdb's copy, which holds only in-frame ones; the method was immunoSEQ multiplex PCR. In the table there are about 160,000 clones, roughly 70% of which are singletons. Sequencing was done on a sample of PBMCs. These TCRs come from a woman between 45 and 60 years old in good health and CMV-seropositive.

The chain carries TRBV4-1 and TRBJ1-1; D perhaps matches TRBD1 (6 bases). Germline V gene sequence: CDR1 MGHRA, CDR2 YSYEKL. Trimming took 3 bases from V and 6 from J, leaving 11 bases between them. There are 13 residues in the CDR3. CDR3 nucleotides: TGCGCCAGCAGCCAGACGACAGGACCTGAAGCTTTCTTT. It specifies CASSQTTGPEAFF.

J is TRBJ1-6 and V is TRBV7-9, with D hard to call. V was cut by 1 base and J by 11 bases, with 9 bases left in between. The germline CDR1 and CDR2 sequences are SEHNR and FQNEAQ (reference sequence). This CDR3 region has 13 residues. CDR3 in amino acids: CASSLDISTPLHF. The CDR3 bases are TGTGCCAGCAGCTTAGACATTTCGACACCCCTCCACTTT.

The genes are TRBV19 and TRBJ1-2; D call uncertain. The V end lost 3 bases, the J end lost 4 bases, and 12 bases lay between the germline ends. The V gene's germline CDR1 is LNHDA and CDR2 SQIVND (reference sequence). The CDR3 runs 14 residues. CDR3 coding DNA: TGTGCCAGTAGTATCGGAGACGGGAGCTATGGCTACACCTTC. Protein: CASSIGDGSYGYTF.

This clone showed up just once. The J gene is TRBJ2-5, the V gene TRBV5-1; possibly TRBD2 for D (5 bases). V lost 0 bases and J lost 3, with 12 bases in between. CDR3 length: 15 amino acids. Germline lookup yields CDR1 SGHRS and CDR2 YFSETQ. In nucleotides, the CDR3 is TGCGCCAGCAGCTTGGCCCCGGGAAGGGAAGAGACCCAGTACTTC. Translation gives CASSLAPGREETQYF. The full variable domain, rest sourced from reference TRBV5-1 and TRBJ2-5, is KAGVTQTPRYLIKTRGQQVTLSCSPISGHRSVSWYQQTPGQGLQFLFEYFSETQRNKGNFPGRFSGRQFSNSRSEMNVSTLELGDSALYLCASSLAPGREETQYFGPGTRLLVL.

This clone was seen once. This chain links TRBV5-1 with TRBJ1-6; TRBD1 agrees at 7 bases. The CDR3 has 14 residues. V was pared by 6 bases and J by 7 bases, with 7 bases of the junction left unmatched. Germline lookup yields CDR1 SGHRS and CDR2 YFSETQ. CDR3 sequence: CASTNDRDNSPLHF. In nucleotides, the CDR3 is TGCGCCAGCACCAACGACAGGGACAATTCACCCCTCCACTTT.

The chain links TRBV4-1 to TRBJ2-3, with 9 positions matching TRBD1. Trimming removed 7 bases from V and 3 bases from J; junction bases left unmatched: 5. The CDR3 consists of 14 residues. Per germline, CDR1 MGHRA and CDR2 YSYEKL. The CDR3 loop is CASNDRGFTDTQYF. CDR3 DNA: TGCGCCAGCAACGACAGGGGGTTTACAGATACGCAGTATTTT.

V gene TRBV6-1 combines with J gene TRBJ1-5, with D perhaps TRBD1 (6 bases). The CDR3 has 14 amino acids. CDR1 MNHNS and CDR2 SASEGT come from the germline V gene. V was cut by 5 bases and J by 7 bases, with 15 bases left in between. The CDR3 loop reads CASSKQGWGQPQHF. CDR3 nucleotides: TGTGCCAGCAGTAAACAGGGTTGGGGGCAGCCCCAGCATTTT.

This chain connects TRBV6-5 to TRBJ2-7; 7 bases line up with TRBD1. Trimming at V came to 2 bases and at J to 3 bases, leaving 7 bases not matched to a gene. From germline, CDR1 is MNHEY and CDR2 SVGAGI. This CDR3 has 15 amino acids. CDR3 loop: CASSYDRVPIYEQYF. DNA of the CDR3: TGTGCCAGCAGTTACGACAGGGTCCCAATCTACGAGCAGTACTTC.

The gene calls are TRBV18 and TRBJ1-2; 8 bases match TRBD1. This CDR3 is built from 15 residues. CDR1 and CDR2 from the germline V gene are KGHSH and LQKENI. V gave up 4 bases and J gave up 0 bases; unmatched junction bases: 4. The CDR3 spells CASSRGDRPNYGYTF. CDR3 DNA sequence: TGTGCCAGCTCACGAGGGGACAGGCCTAACTATGGCTACACCTTC. The variable domain in full, completed from reference TRBV18 and TRBJ1-2, reads NAGVMQNPRHLVRRRGQEARLRCSPMKGHSHVYWYRQLPEEGLKFMVYLQKENIIDESGMPKERFSAEFPKEGPSILRIQQVVRGDSAAYFCASSRGDRPNYGYTFGSGTRLTVV.

The chain couples TRBV5-1 to TRBJ2-3; 8 positions match TRBD2. This CDR3 has 16 residues. V lost 6 bases, J lost 1 base, and 10 bases stayed unmatched. The germline CDR1 and CDR2 sequences are SGHRS and YFSETQ. The CDR3 nucleotides are TGCGCCAGCACTCTCGGGGGGGGGCCCGGCACAGATACGCAGTATTTT. It encodes CASTLGGGPGTDTQYF.

This clone showed up just a few times. This chain connects TRBV10-3 to TRBJ1-1; maybe TRBD1 (6 bases). Trimming took 10 bases from V and 0 from J, leaving 12 bases between them. CDR1 ENHRY and CDR2 SYGVKD come from the germline V gene. The CDR3 covers 13 residues. The CDR3 sequence is CATRQVMNTEAFF. The CDR3 DNA sequence: TGTGCCACACGACAGGTTATGAACACTGAAGCTTTCTTT.

The chain combines TRBV6-5 with TRBJ1-5; tentative D call: TRBD1 (5 bases). Trimming pared 4 bases from V and 3 bases from J, leaving 10 bases between. CDR1 is MNHEY, CDR2 SVGAGI, per germline. The CDR3 is made up of 14 amino acids. CDR3 residues: CASSSGQVNQPQHF. CDR3 nucleotide sequence: TGTGCCAGCAGTTCCGGACAAGTCAATCAGCCCCAGCATTTT.

Comments on this clone: The sample contains more than one DNA sequence encoding this CDR3. CDR3 residues: CASSMGSGSTDTQYF. CDR3 DNA sequence: TGTGCCAGTAGTATGGGTAGCGGGAGCACAGATACGCAGTATTTT. The V and J genes are TRBV19 and TRBJ2-3; 7 bases line up with TRBD2. Germline V gene sequence: CDR1 LNHDA, CDR2 SQIVND (reference sequence). This CDR3 region has 15 residues. V gave up 3 bases and J gave up 0 bases; unmatched junction bases: 3.

The chain links TRBV5-4 to TRBJ2-7, with 7 positions matching TRBD2. Germline CDR1 and CDR2: SGHNT and YYREEE (reference sequence). This CDR3 contains 17 residues. Trimming cost V 4 bases and J 3 bases; bases outside gene matches: 16. CDR3 in DNA: TGTGCCAGCAGCGGGGGGGGGATTAGCGGGTCGGACTACGAGCAGTACTTC. Translating gives CASSGGGISGSDYEQYF. Full variable domain (outside the CDR3, taken from reference TRBV5-4 and TRBJ2-7): ETGVTQSPTHLIKTRGQQVTLRCSSQSGHNTVSWYQQALGQGPQFIFQYYREEENGRGNFPPRFSGLQFPNYSSELNVNALELDDSALYLCASSGGGISGSDYEQYFGPGTRLTVT.

The chain has TRBV11-3 and TRBJ2-4; D unresolved. The V end lost 0 bases, the J end lost 0 bases, and 12 bases lay between the germline ends. Germline assignment: CDR1 SGHNT and CDR2 YENEEA. This CDR3 region has 17 residues. Here the CDR3 reads CASSLERFCLAKNIQYF. CDR3 DNA sequence: TGTGCCAGCAGCTTAGAGAGATTCTGCCTAGCCAAAAACATTCAGTACTTC.

This clone showed up just a few times. The V call is TRBV5-1, the J call TRBJ1-2; 8 bases align to TRBD1. The germline CDR1 and CDR2 sequences are SGHRS and YFSETQ. The V and J ends lost 1 base and 4 bases, in that order; junction bases with no gene match: 12. There are 17 residues in the CDR3. The DNA for the CDR3 is TGCGCCAGCAGCTTGTATGGTTCGGGAGGACAGGGCTATGGCTACACCTTC. It specifies CASSLYGSGGQGYGYTF.

CDR3: CASSPQGALMEQFF. The CDR3, as DNA: TGTGCCAGCAGCCCACAAGGGGCCCTCATGGAGCAGTTCTTC. The chain joins TRBV11-2 to TRBJ2-1; weak D call: TRBD1 (5 bases). The CDR3 totals 14 residues. The germline V and J ends were trimmed by 5 bases and 10 bases, with 18 bases remaining between them. Per germline, CDR1 SGHAT and CDR2 FQNNGV.

This clone was seen a handful of times. V is TRBV7-9 and J is TRBJ1-1, with a possible D match to TRBD1 (5 bases). Germline V gene sequence: CDR1 SEHNR, CDR2 FQNEAQ (reference sequence). Trimming removed 5 bases from V and 8 bases from J, with 12 bases in between. The CDR3 loop spans 12 amino acids. CDR3 residues: CASSPRAREAFF. CDR3 DNA sequence: TGTGCCAGCAGCCCCAGGGCCCGGGAAGCTTTCTTT. Full variable domain (rest looked up from reference TRBV7-9 and TRBJ1-1): DTGVSQNPRHKITKRGQNVTFRCDPISEHNRLYWYRQTLGQGPEFLTYFQNEAQLEKSRLLSDRFSAERPKGSFSTLEIQRTEQGDSAMYLCASSPRAREAFFGQGTRLTVV.

This clone has just one count. This chain connects TRBV19 to TRBJ1-6; D unresolved. Germline CDR1 LNHDA, CDR2 SQIVND (reference sequence). Trimming left V 4 bases short and J 7 bases short, with 11 bases between. There are 14 residues in the CDR3. The CDR3 bases are TGTGCCAGTAGTACCGGAAGCGGGAATTCACCCCTCCACTTT. Protein product: CASSTGSGNSPLHF.

The rearrangement uses TRBV5-1 and TRBJ2-5, with D perhaps TRBD2 (7 bases). Germline CDR1 reads SGHRS; CDR2 reads YFSETQ. V dropped 3 bases and J dropped 5 bases, with 14 bases sitting between them. This CDR3 spans 14 amino acids. This CDR3 reads CASSWGGGGETQYF. The CDR3 bases are TGCGCCAGCAGCTGGGGAGGGGGAGGCGAGACCCAGTACTTC. Full variable domain (outside the CDR3, taken from reference TRBV5-1 and TRBJ2-5): KAGVTQTPRYLIKTRGQQVTLSCSPISGHRSVSWYQQTPGQGLQFLFEYFSETQRNKGNFPGRFSGRQFSNSRSEMNVSTLELGDSALYLCASSWGGGGETQYFGPGTRLLVL.

The gene calls are TRBV5-1 and TRBJ2-7; 7 bases match TRBD1. The CDR3 has 14 residues. Germline CDR1 reads SGHRS; CDR2 reads YFSETQ. V lost 2 bases, J lost 3 bases, and 5 bases stayed unmatched. The DNA of the CDR3 is TGCGCCAGCAGCTTCAACAGGGGTTTCTACGAGCAGTACTTC. Amino acid sequence: CASSFNRGFYEQYF. Together with reference TRBV5-1 and TRBJ2-7, the CDR3 gives the full variable domain: KAGVTQTPRYLIKTRGQQVTLSCSPISGHRSVSWYQQTPGQGLQFLFEYFSETQRNKGNFPGRFSGRQFSNSRSEMNVSTLELGDSALYLCASSFNRGFYEQYFGPGTRLTVT.

The chain joins TRBV30 to TRBJ1-5, with D perhaps matching TRBD1 (6 bases). The CDR3 is 13 residues long. V lost 1 base and J 2 bases, leaving 6 bases between the germline ends. The germline gives CDR1 GTSNPN, CDR2 SVGIG (reference sequence). CDR3 loop: CAWSGQGNQPQHF. CDR3 bases: TGTGCCTGGAGTGGACAGGGCAATCAGCCCCAGCATTTT.

This chain joins TRBV11-2 and TRBJ1-1, with D unclear. Between the trimmed V and J ends, which lost 4 bases and 4 bases, there was a span of 13 bases. The CDR3 has 14 residues. Per the germline V gene, CDR1 is SGHAT and CDR2 is FQNNGV. The CDR3 bases are TGTGCCAGCAGCTCGCTAGGTACGGGCACTGAAGCTTTCTTT. Its protein is CASSSLGTGTEAFF.

This rearrangement joins TRBV10-3 to TRBJ2-7; possibly TRBD1 for D (5 bases). The CDR3 is made up of 14 amino acids. V was cut by 0 bases and J by 2 bases, with 8 bases left in between. Germline V lookup: CDR1 ENHRY, CDR2 SYGVKD. The CDR3 DNA reads as TGTGCCATCAGTGAGTCAGGGGCTACCTACGAGCAGTACTTC. Translated, it gives CAISESGATYEQYF.